The clone carrying this TCR beta chain has more than one count but fewer than ten. Generated by immunoSEQ multiplex PCR, the TCRdb table keeps only in-frame clones and is missing some. The sample has tens of thousands of clones; about 78% are singletons. The data derive from a study of blood T cell repertoires in COVID-19. Study-wide background: Sites in the United States, Italy and Spain provided acute and convalescent COVID-19 samples. From T cells, B-cell-depleted T cells, or PBMCs came the material, which was cDNA or gDNA.

With V trimmed by 4 bases and J by 0 bases, 5 bases remained unmatched. This CDR3 contains 19 residues. The germline gives CDR1 LNHDA, CDR2 SQIVND (reference sequence). This chain joins TRBV19 and TRBJ2-6, with 14 bases aligning to TRBD2. Material: peripheral blood. The TCR originated in a human donor in a cohort sampled during active COVID-19. CDR3 coding DNA: TGTGCCAGTAGTAGGGGACTAGCGGGGGTGAGCTCTGGGGCCAACGTCCTGACTTTC. Its translation is CASSRGLAGVSSGANVLTF.